This T cell receptor beta chain was observed in a study of OX40 agonist ivuxolimab in advanced cancers. With 5 bases removed from V and 2 bases from J, the gap between germline ends came to 13 bases. Looked up from germline, CDR1 is MNHEY and CDR2 is SVGAGI. The CDR3 covers 14 residues. Sequencing used immunoSEQ multiplex PCR; TCRdb keeps in-frame clones, though not all of them. The data hold 40,000 to 55,000 clones, with roughly nine tenths observed a single time. The V and J genes are TRBV6-5 and TRBJ2-7, with D possibly matching TRBD1 (5 bases). The source of this sequence is an adult with an advanced solid tumor such as melanoma, head and neck, liver or kidney cancer. This specimen was CD4+ or CD8+ T cells sorted from blood, taken in a trial of the OX40 agonist ivuxolimab. CDR3 nucleotides: TGTGCCAGCAGTCCGGCAGGGTCCACCTACGAGCAGTACTTC. It encodes CASSPAGSTYEQYF.